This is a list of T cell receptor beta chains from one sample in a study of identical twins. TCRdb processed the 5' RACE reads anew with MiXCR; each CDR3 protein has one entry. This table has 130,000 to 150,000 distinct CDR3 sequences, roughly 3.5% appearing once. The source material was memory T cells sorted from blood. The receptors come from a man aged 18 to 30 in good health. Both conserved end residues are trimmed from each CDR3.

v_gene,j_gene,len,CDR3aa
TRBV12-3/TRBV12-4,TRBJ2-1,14,ASSFTLPKPYNEQF
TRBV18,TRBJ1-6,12,ASSPGTENSPLH
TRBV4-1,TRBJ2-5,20,ASSPPPVRRGTRVKTGETQY
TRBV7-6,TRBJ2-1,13,AISPGEGHGDEQF
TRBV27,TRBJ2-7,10,ASSFVRGPQY
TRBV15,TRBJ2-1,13,ATSRAGLTYNEQF
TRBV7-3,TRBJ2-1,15,ATLGLAGAMVSNEQF
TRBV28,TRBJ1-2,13,ASSTSMGEDYGYT
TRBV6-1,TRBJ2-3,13,ASSRTSMNTDTQY
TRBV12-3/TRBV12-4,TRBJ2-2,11,ASCPLRGGELF
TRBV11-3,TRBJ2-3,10,ASRQGRDTQY
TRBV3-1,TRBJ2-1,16,ASSTTPGLTRSYNEQF
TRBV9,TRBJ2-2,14,ASSPIGQGAIGELF
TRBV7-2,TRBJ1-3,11,ASSNRAGNTIY
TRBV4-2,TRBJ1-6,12,ASSQEVGETSLH
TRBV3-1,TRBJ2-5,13,ASTTTSGTRETQY
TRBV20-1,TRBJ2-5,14,SASGPAGGAQETQY
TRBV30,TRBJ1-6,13,AWSVTGGQNSPLH
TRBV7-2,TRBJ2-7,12,ASSSTGNVGEQY
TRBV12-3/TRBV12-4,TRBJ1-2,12,ASSTGRGEYGYT
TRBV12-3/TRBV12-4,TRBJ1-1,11,AISASGNTEAF
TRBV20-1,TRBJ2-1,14,SARDPSGDSYNEQF
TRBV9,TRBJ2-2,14,ASSASDLGNTGELF
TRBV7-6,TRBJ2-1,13,ASSLSGRAPNEQF
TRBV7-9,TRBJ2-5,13,ASSSPASVQETQY
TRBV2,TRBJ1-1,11,ASSEVVNTEAF
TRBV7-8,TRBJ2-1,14,ASSFRLAGGLGGQF
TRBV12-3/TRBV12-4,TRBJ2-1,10,ASSRTGLRQF
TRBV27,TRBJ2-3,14,ASSPIPKFRTDTQY
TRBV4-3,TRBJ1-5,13,ASSQGPGMGQPQH
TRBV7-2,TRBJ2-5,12,ASSLGGTRETQY
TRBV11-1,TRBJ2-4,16,ASSPGSGTPVAKNIQY
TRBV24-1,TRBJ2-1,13,ATSEADNLKDEQF
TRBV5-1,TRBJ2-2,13,ASSPREGGTGELF
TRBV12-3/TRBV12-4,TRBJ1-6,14,ASSLGGRGAISPLH
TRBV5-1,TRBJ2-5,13,ASSFGTGLRETQY
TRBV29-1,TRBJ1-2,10,SVAEGSYGYT
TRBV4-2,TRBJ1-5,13,ASSPSQLSNQPQH
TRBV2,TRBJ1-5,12,ASRAAGGLQPQH
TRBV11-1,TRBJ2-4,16,ASSFGLSGGGAKNIQY
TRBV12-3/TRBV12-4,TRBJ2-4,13,ASSFGAGGPDIQY
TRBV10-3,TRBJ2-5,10,AISESIETQY
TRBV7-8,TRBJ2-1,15,ASSLRESPSSYNEQF
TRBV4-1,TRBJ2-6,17,ASSQDHGIATSGANVLT
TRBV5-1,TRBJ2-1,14,ASSELAGRGHNEQF
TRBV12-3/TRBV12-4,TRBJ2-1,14,ASSLGGLAVGDEQF
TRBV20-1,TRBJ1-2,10,SASFLSSGYT
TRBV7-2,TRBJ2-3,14,ASSSTGTSVPHTQY
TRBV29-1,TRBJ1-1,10,SVEDQVRVAF
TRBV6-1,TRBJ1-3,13,ASSPPRSSGNTIY
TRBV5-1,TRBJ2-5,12,ASSLRKSQETQY
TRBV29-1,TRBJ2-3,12,SVAPGGGTDTQY
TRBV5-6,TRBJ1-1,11,ASSLLSGVGAF
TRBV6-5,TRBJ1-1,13,ASSYSGGPGTEAF
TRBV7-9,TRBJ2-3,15,ASSLGSGGVSTDTQY
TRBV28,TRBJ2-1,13,ASTRGVSSYNEQF
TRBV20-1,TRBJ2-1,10,SWEDNDNEQF
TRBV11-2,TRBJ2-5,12,ASSPPRNQETQY
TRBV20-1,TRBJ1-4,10,SAPSPEEKLF